This record looks at one T cell receptor beta chain sequence and its context. These data come from a study of T-cell reconstitution after alpha-beta-depleted transplantation in children. Unique molecular identifiers tagged the TCRbeta library. Each CDR3 protein gets one entry after TCRdb re-called the PCR reads with MiXCR. The top ten hold over 2.5% of the sample, which has about 240,000 distinct CDR3 sequences, about 12% seen once. The sequence was obtained from a human donor who donated a stem cell graft to a child with acute lymphoblastic leukemia. Sequenced here: PBMCs from the stem cell graft donor, sampled from the stem cell graft.

This chain's CDR3 is CAISPSGQPGVEQYF. The CDR3 DNA is TGCGCCATCTCGCCGTCCGGACAGCCAGGCGTGGAGCAGTACTTC. The chain carries TRBV23-1 and TRBJ2-7; weak D call: TRBD1 (6 bases). TRBV23-1 counts as an open reading frame of uncertain function. The CDR3 contains 15 residues. The germline V and J ends were trimmed by 10 bases and 7 bases, with 26 bases remaining between them.